Below are 23 T cell receptor beta chains sequenced from a single sample in a study of T cell responses to AZD1222 COVID-19 vaccine. TCRdb's copy holds only in-frame clones and misses some; the assay was immunoSEQ multiplex PCR. The sample has about 120,000 clones, more than 70% seen once. This specimen was peripheral blood, taken 28 days after the second AZD1222 dose. Receptors were obtained from an adult who received the AZD1222 COVID-19 vaccine.

This rearrangement joins TRBV5-6 to TRBJ2-3; the match to TRBD2 covers 9 bases. V dropped 4 bases and J dropped 5; count of bases not matched to a gene: 11. The germline V gene has CDR1 SGHDT and CDR2 YYEEEE. The CDR3 is made up of 16 amino acids. The CDR3 reads CASSPYSSGNEDTQYF. The CDR3 DNA reads as TGTGCCAGCAGCCCCTACTCTAGCGGGAATGAAGATACGCAGTATTTT.

This chain links TRBV6-1 with TRBJ2-5; no firm D call. From germline, CDR1 is MNHNS and CDR2 SASEGT. The CDR3 is 15 residues long. Deletions cut 2 bases from V and 2 bases from J, with 12 bases between. The CDR3 loop reads CASSEKPLYQETQYF. The DNA of the CDR3 is TGTGCCAGCAGTGAAAAGCCTCTGTATCAAGAGACCCAGTACTTC.

This clone was found once. The chain has TRBV7-2 and TRBJ2-4; TRBD2 matches 8 bases. The CDR3 spans 14 residues. Trimming removed 5 bases from V and 5 bases from J; junction bases left unmatched: 5. Germline V gives CDR1 SGHTA, CDR2 FQGNSA. The CDR3: CASSPGTRQNIQYF. The CDR3 bases are TGTGCCAGCAGCCCTGGGACTAGACAAAACATTCAGTACTTC.

The chain has TRBV18 and TRBJ2-1; 8 bases align to TRBD1. Germline CDR1 reads KGHSH; CDR2 reads LQKENI. The CDR3 totals 15 residues. J gave up 2 bases and V 3 bases, and 3 bases lay outside the gene matches. The CDR3 DNA follows: TGTGCCAGCTCACCCGCAGGGGGCCCCTACAATGAGCAGTTCTTC. Residues: CASSPAGGPYNEQFF.

The chain combines TRBV30 with TRBJ1-5; D ambiguous. The CDR3 runs to 13 residues. Germline CDR1 and CDR2: GTSNPN and SVGIG (reference sequence). V was trimmed by 0 bases and J by 6 bases, leaving 9 bases between them. The CDR3 nucleotides read TGTGCCTGGAGTGTAAAGGCGGGTCAGCCCCAGCATTTT. This gives the protein CAWSVKAGQPQHF.

The chain employs TRBV10-3 and TRBJ2-1; unclear D gene. This CDR3 is 12 amino acids long. Germline V gene sequence: CDR1 ENHRY, CDR2 SYGVKD. Deletions cut 3 bases from V and 6 bases from J, with 6 bases between. The CDR3 nucleotides are TGTGCCATCAGTGAAGGTGGCAATGAGCAGTTCTTC. Protein sequence: CAISEGGNEQFF.

In nucleotides, the CDR3 is TGTGCCAGTAGTACCTCACAGGTTAGGGACACTGAAGCTTTCTTT. Its translation: CASSTSQVRDTEAFF. The chain combines TRBV19 with TRBJ1-1, with D tentatively TRBD1 (5 bases). Trimming cost V 4 bases and J 3 bases, with 15 bases left between them. From germline, CDR1 is LNHDA and CDR2 SQIVND (reference sequence). This CDR3 is built from 15 residues.

In this sample, this clone turned up once. The chain employs TRBV5-1 and TRBJ2-7; TRBD2 might be the D (6 bases). Per the germline V gene, CDR1 is SGHRS and CDR2 is YFSETQ. This CDR3 spans 15 amino acids. V lost 0 bases and J lost 2, with 12 bases in between. CDR3 bases: TGCGCCAGCAGCTTGGAGCTAGCGCGGGCCTACGAGCAGTACTTC. This codes for CASSLELARAYEQYF.

This chain connects TRBV6-6 to TRBJ2-2; TRBD2 might be the D (5 bases). Germline V lookup: CDR1 MNHNY, CDR2 SVGAGI (reference sequence). This CDR3 region has 16 residues. Trimming took 5 bases from V and 1 from J, leaving 14 bases between them. CDR3 nucleotide sequence: TGTGCCAGCAGTCGAAACGGGGTATTGAACACCGGGGAGCTGTTTTTT. This codes for CASSRNGVLNTGELFF.

As DNA, the CDR3 is TGTGCCAGCAGAACGGGAGGGGGCGCGTACGAGCAGTACTTC. Translation gives CASRTGGGAYEQYF. J is TRBJ2-7 and V is TRBV6-5; D may be TRBD2 (8 bases). This CDR3 has 14 amino acids. Trimming took off 6 bases at V and 4 bases at J, with 16 bases between the two ends. Germline CDR1 and CDR2: MNHEY and SVGAGI.

The chain employs TRBV5-1 and TRBJ2-7, with 11 bases fitting TRBD1. The CDR3 extends over 16 amino acids. With V trimmed by 4 bases and J by 4 bases, 10 bases remained unmatched. Germline V CDR1 and CDR2: SGHRS, YFSETQ. The CDR3 sequence is CASSVSTGTGGYEQYF. The CDR3 DNA reads as TGCGCCAGCAGCGTATCGACCGGGACAGGGGGATACGAGCAGTACTTC. Complete variable domain (other parts from reference TRBV5-1 and TRBJ2-7): KAGVTQTPRYLIKTRGQQVTLSCSPISGHRSVSWYQQTPGQGLQFLFEYFSETQRNKGNFPGRFSGRQFSNSRSEMNVSTLELGDSALYLCASSVSTGTGGYEQYFGPGTRLTVT.

This clone was seen just once. The J gene is TRBJ2-5, the V gene TRBV6-2 or TRBV6-3; D perhaps matches TRBD2 (6 bases). Trimming took 4 bases from V and 1 from J, leaving 13 bases between them. Germline V lookup: CDR1 MNHEY, CDR2 SVGEGT. The CDR3 consists of 15 residues. The CDR3 bases are TGTGCCAGCAGTTCCTACGGGACTTTCCAAGAGACCCAGTACTTC. Its translation: CASSSYGTFQETQYF.

The chain combines TRBV3-1 (or the pseudogene TRBV3-2) with TRBJ2-5; maybe TRBD2 (7 bases). V lost 0 bases and J 5 bases, leaving 19 bases between the germline ends. CDR1 and CDR2 from the germline V gene are LGHDT and YNNKEL (reference sequence). The CDR3 has 17 amino acids. CDR3 DNA: TGTGCCAGCAGCCAAGATCTTATTGGGGGGGCGCTGGAGACCCAGTACTTC. Its translation: CASSQDLIGGALETQYF.

This clone was picked up a small number of times. V usage is TRBV7-2 and J usage is TRBJ1-5, with 9 bases lining up with TRBD1. Per the germline V gene, CDR1 is SGHTA and CDR2 is FQGNSA. The ends lost 3 bases at V and 1 base at J; junction bases unmatched: 10. The CDR3 length is 18 residues. In DNA, the CDR3 is TGTGCCAGCAGCTTTGTCCCGGGACAGGGTTCAAGCAATCAGCCCCAGCATTTT. Protein sequence: CASSFVPGQGSSNQPQHF.

The chain has TRBV12-3 or TRBV12-4 and TRBJ2-4, with 7 bases lining up with TRBD1. Trimming at V came to 4 bases and at J to 10 bases, leaving 1 base not matched to a gene. The CDR3 sequence is 11 residues long. CDR3 amino acids: CASSSRGIQYF. In DNA form, the CDR3 reads TGTGCCAGCAGTTCCAGGGGGATTCAGTACTTC.

The chain combines TRBV3-1 (or the pseudogene TRBV3-2) with TRBJ1-1; possibly TRBD1 for D (6 bases). The CDR3 contains 14 residues. Trimming removed 4 bases from V and 5 bases from J, with 14 bases in between. Germline-derived CDR1 and CDR2 are LGHDT and YNNKEL (reference sequence). CDR3 region: CASSRNTGWTEAFF. The CDR3, as DNA: TGTGCCAGCAGCCGGAATACAGGGTGGACTGAAGCTTTCTTT.

V and J are TRBV21-1 and TRBJ2-7; the listed D gene, TRBD1, was not tested against the DNA. TRBV21-1 is listed as a pseudogene. The CDR3 covers 18 residues. DNA for the CDR3: TGTGCCAGCAGCAAAGGTAAGAGACGATTTGTGGGGCCCTACGAGCAGTACTTC. This sequence encodes CASSKGKRRFVGPYEQYF.

The chain carries TRBV3-1 (or the pseudogene TRBV3-2) and TRBJ2-4; D might be TRBD2 (5 bases). The CDR3 has 18 residues. CDR1 and CDR2 from the germline V gene are LGHDT and YNNKEL (reference sequence). Trimming took 0 bases from V and 0 from J, leaving 15 bases between them. The CDR3 reads CASSQDAPAVLAKNIQYF. In DNA, the CDR3 is TGTGCCAGCAGCCAAGATGCCCCAGCGGTTTTAGCCAAAAACATTCAGTACTTC.

The chain links TRBV7-8 to TRBJ1-2, with D possibly TRBD1 on 5 matching bases. The CDR3 runs to 16 residues. Trimming took 5 bases from V and 4 from J, leaving 20 bases between them. Germline values: CDR1 SGHVS, CDR2 FQNEAQ. This chain's CDR3 is CASSAYRIPGGYGYTF. The CDR3 DNA follows: TGTGCCAGCAGCGCATACAGGATCCCGGGAGGCTATGGCTACACCTTC.

With regard to this clone: Other DNA sequences from this sample encode an identical CDR3 as well. The chain is built from TRBV20-1 and TRBJ2-1; D is unclear. This CDR3 has 14 residues. Germline V gene lookup returns CDR1 DFQATT and CDR2 SNEGSKA (reference sequence). Trimming cost V 3 bases and J 2 bases, with 11 bases left between them. The CDR3 reads CSASEPDTYNEQFF. The CDR3 coding sequence is TGCAGTGCTAGTGAGCCGGATACCTACAATGAGCAGTTCTTC.

The V call is TRBV12-3 or TRBV12-4, the J call TRBJ1-2; unclear D gene. CDR3 size: 13 residues. The V end lost 2 bases, the J end lost 5 bases, and 9 bases lay between the germline ends. The CDR3 sequence is CASSLLREYGYTF. DNA for the CDR3: TGTGCCAGCAGTTTACTAAGGGAATATGGCTACACCTTC.

This clone has a handful of counts. The junction and the germline gene differ at one end; a read error may be behind it. This chain links TRBV7-7 with TRBJ2-2, with 13 bases matching TRBD2. The CDR3 consists of 17 residues. CDR1 and CDR2 (germline): SSHAT, FNYEAQ (reference sequence). As DNA, the CDR3 is TGTGCTAGCAGCTTAGGGCGACTAGCGGGAGGTGTCGGGGAGCTGTTTTTT. This translates into CASSLGRLAGGVGELFF.

The chain couples TRBV30 to TRBJ1-1, with D perhaps TRBD1 (5 bases). The V gene's germline CDR1 is GTSNPN and CDR2 SVGIG (reference sequence). V shed 2 bases and J shed 4 bases, with 23 bases lying between them. The CDR3 extends over 17 amino acids. The CDR3 nucleotides are TGTGCCTGGAGTTCACCGGGACGGAGGGTGTGGGGCACTGAAGCTTTCTTT. Translation: CAWSSPGRRVWGTEAFF.